A single sample gave rise to the 9 T cell receptor beta chains below, sequenced in a study of blood T cell repertoires in COVID-19 (dated by TCRdb to 2020 to 2021). Preparation of the library involved the immunoSEQ multiplex PCR assay. TCRdb holds this immuneACCESS table with in-frame rearrangements only. Some clones are missing; in checked studies, unresolved V genes explain under half, and the rest has no known cause. This sample has around 230,000 clones in its table, and over 85% of those were observed once. The top ten clonotypes cover less than 4% of the sample. Sequenced material: PBMCs or T cells enriched from blood (not recorded which). These TCRs come from a woman in her 30s with acute COVID-19.

V gene TRBV28 combines with J gene TRBJ2-1; TRBD1 matches 11 bases. The CDR3 runs to 15 residues. CDR1 is MDHEN and CDR2 is SYDVKM in the germline V gene. V shed 4 bases, J shed 9 bases, and the junction held 8 bases outside the gene matches. The CDR3 loop is CASSSRTGGKGEQFF. The CDR3 coding sequence is TGTGCCAGCAGTTCACGGACAGGGGGCAAGGGTGAGCAGTTCTTC.

This rearrangement joins TRBV11-2 to TRBJ2-1; 8 nucleotides match TRBD1. CDR3 length equals 15 residues. V was clipped by 5 bases and J by 7 bases; unmatched bases: 10. CDR1 and CDR2 (germline): SGHAT, FQNNGV. For the CDR3, the DNA is TGTGCCAGCAGCCAGGACAGGGTAAGGGGAAATGAGCAGTTCTTC. Its protein product is CASSQDRVRGNEQFF. Full variable domain (missing parts from reference TRBV11-2 and TRBJ2-1): EAGVAQSPRYKIIEKRQSVAFWCNPISGHATLYWYQQILGQGPKLLIQFQNNGVVDDSQLPKDRFSAERLKGVDSTLKIQPAKLEDSAVYLCASSQDRVRGNEQFFGPGTRLTVL.

V usage is TRBV9 and J usage is TRBJ2-2; 9 bases are a match to TRBD2. Losses at the gene ends were 4 bases for V and 4 bases for J; bases not matched to a gene: 20. The V gene's germline CDR1 is SGDLS and CDR2 YYNGEE. CDR3 length: 20 amino acids. The CDR3 spells CASSRAYGAGGPGGTGELFF. The CDR3 DNA reads as TGTGCCAGCAGCCGGGCTTACGGAGCGGGGGGCCCCGGGGGCACCGGGGAGCTGTTTTTT. Full variable domain (missing parts from reference TRBV9 and TRBJ2-2): DSGVTQTPKHLITATGQRVTLRCSPRSGDLSVYWYQQSLDQGLQFLIQYYNGEERAKGNILERFSAQQFPDLHSELNLSSLELGDSALYFCASSRAYGAGGPGGTGELFFGEGSRLTVL.

The chain couples TRBV29-1 to TRBJ2-6; no reliable D call. This CDR3 has 14 amino acids. Trimming cost V 2 bases and J 0 bases, with 5 bases left between them. The germline CDR1 and CDR2 sequences are SQVTM and ANQGSEA. The CDR3 sequence is CSVEMASGANVLTF. In DNA, the CDR3 is TGCAGCGTTGAAATGGCCTCTGGGGCCAACGTCCTGACTTTC.

This clone was found a few times. The chain is built from TRBV4-3 and TRBJ2-3; maybe TRBD1 (5 bases). Trimming removed 0 bases from V and 4 bases from J, with 17 bases in between. The CDR3 length is 17 residues. CDR1 and CDR2 from the germline V gene are LGHNA and YSLEER. As DNA, the CDR3 is TGCGCCAGCAGCCAAGATCTGGGTGGCAGGGTCGCAGATACGCAGTATTTT. This encodes CASSQDLGGRVADTQYF.

The rearrangement joins TRBV5-1 to TRBJ2-7, with TRBD1 as a possible D gene (6 bases). V gave up 3 bases and J gave up 2 bases, with 12 bases separating them. Germline V gene data show CDR1 as SGHRS and CDR2 as YFSETQ. This CDR3 contains 14 residues. The CDR3 DNA reads as TGCGCCAGCAGCTGGGACACACCGACCTACGAGCAGTACTTC. It yields the protein CASSWDTPTYEQYF.

This clone was detected a few times. The chain has TRBV11-3 and TRBJ2-2; D is possibly TRBD1 (6 bases). The CDR3 totals 13 residues. CDR1 and CDR2 (germline): SGHNT, YENEEA. V was clipped by 5 bases and J by 5 bases, with 9 bases between them. CDR3 in DNA: TGTGCCAGCAGCAGAAGGGGGACCGGGGAGCTGTTTTTT. Translated: CASSRRGTGELFF.

The V gene is TRBV21-1, the J gene TRBJ1-1. TRBV21-1 is a pseudogene segment. The CDR3 extends over 17 amino acids. CDR3 in amino acids: CASSKAGRDRGNTEAFF. Written as DNA, the CDR3 is TGTGCCAGCAGCAAAGCCGGGCGGGACCGAGGAAACACTGAAGCTTTCTTT.

This clone was detected only a few times. The chain combines TRBV19 with TRBJ2-6, with 7 nucleotides matching TRBD2. Germline V gene sequence: CDR1 LNHDA, CDR2 SQIVND (reference sequence). This CDR3 contains 17 residues. The CDR3, as DNA: TGTGCTTCGATCCGGGGGGTCCCGAGCTCTGGGGCCAACGTCCTGACTTTC. It translates to CASIRGVPSSGANVLTF.